The entry that follows covers one T cell receptor beta chain sequence. The data were produced by immunoSEQ multiplex PCR, yet TCRdb's version contains in-frame clones alone and is incomplete. The sample has roughly 48,000 clones; roughly 77% are singletons. The entry originates in a study of blood T cell repertoires in COVID-19. Across the study: The United States, Italy and Spain were the sources of the acute and convalescent COVID-19 samples. In each case, the material was cDNA or gDNA derived from T cells, B-cell-depleted T cells, or PBMCs.

Looked up from germline, CDR1 is SGDLS and CDR2 is YYNGEE. This CDR3 has 15 residues. V was cut by 6 bases and J by 0 bases, with 12 bases left in between. The sequencing sample was made of peripheral blood. This receptor was obtained from a human donor with active or convalescent COVID-19. The donor label of this sample is uncertain. The chain combines TRBV9 with TRBJ2-2, with D possibly TRBD1 on 6 matching bases. The CDR3: CASTWTDTNTGELFF. The CDR3 DNA reads as TGTGCCAGCACCTGGACAGACACGAACACCGGGGAGCTGTTTTTT.